The entry below gives a single TCR beta chain sequence along with its context. Some clones are missing from TCRdb's copy, which holds only in-frame ones; the method was immunoSEQ multiplex PCR. This sample carries approximately 100,000 clones, almost 85% of them seen once, and the ten largest clones take under 11%. The sample is drawn from a study of blood T cell repertoires in COVID-19. V lost 5 bases and J lost 1, with 5 bases in between. CDR3 length equals 12 residues. Germline V gives CDR1 SQVTM, CDR2 ANQGSEA. Sequencing was carried out using peripheral blood. The chain links TRBV29-1 to TRBJ2-2; the D is unclear. The sequence came from a man between 65 and 85 years old with acute or convalescent COVID-19. CDR3 bases: TGCAGCGTTCGTATGAACACCGGGGAGCTGTTTTTT. This codes for CSVRMNTGELFF.